A selection of T cell receptor beta chains follows, all from one sample in a study of cytomegalovirus exposure and HLA in healthy donors. Sequencing used immunoSEQ multiplex PCR; TCRdb keeps in-frame clones, though not all of them. The table shows about 150,000 clones, with about three quarters occurring only once. Sequenced material: PBMCs. The receptors derive from a woman between 40 and 55 years old in good health and CMV-seronegative. CDR3s include the opening cysteine and the closing phenylalanine or tryptophan. D genes are given only for firm matches.

d_gene	v_gene	j_gene	CDR3aa
.	TRBV27	TRBJ1-2	CASTQGGGSNYGYTF
TRBD1	TRBV5-4	TRBJ1-2	CASSLVGQHYGYTF
.	TRBV6-5	TRBJ1-1	CASSAVENPNTEAFF
.	TRBV5-5	TRBJ1-4	CASSLGGVGEKLFF
.	TRBV11-2	TRBJ1-2	CASSRSLSNYGYTF
TRBD2	TRBV5-1	TRBJ2-3	CASSLGLAGVTSTDTQYF
.	TRBV2	TRBJ2-5	CASARAETQYF
.	TRBV29-1	TRBJ1-2	CSVLISSYTF
.	TRBV6-5	TRBJ1-1	CASSYSGGGTEAFF
.	TRBV7-9	TRBJ2-7	CASSQDSVYEQYF
.	TRBV6-5	TRBJ1-3	CASSYSWSSGNTIYF
TRBD1	TRBV4-1	TRBJ1-4	CASSQDGRGLGEKLFF
.	TRBV6-1	TRBJ1-2	CASSETGLGYTF
.	TRBV6-5	TRBJ1-3	CASSYSGGMIGNTIYF
TRBD1	TRBV19	TRBJ1-2	CASGPLNSGGSYGYTF
TRBD1	TRBV7-8	TRBJ1-3	CASSLMAGTGLNTIYF
.	TRBV6-1	TRBJ2-7	CASSEVRQGEQYF
TRBD1	TRBV27	TRBJ1-5	CASSSTGLGWPQHF
TRBD1	TRBV5-6	TRBJ2-3	CASSYRTGGNTDTQYF
.	TRBV4-1	TRBJ1-2	CASSLAPRTYGYTF
.	TRBV5-8	TRBJ2-4	CASDSFTGMDIQYF
TRBD1	TRBV5-1	TRBJ1-1	CASSSQGGSNTEAFF
.	TRBV18	TRBJ1-5	CASSQDGGVSNQPQHF
TRBD2	TRBV29-1	TRBJ2-7	CSVSGGGWNEQYF
.	TRBV28	TRBJ1-2	CASSLEGYGYTF
.	TRBV19	TRBJ1-1	CASSSRQGSNTEAFF
TRBD2	TRBV4-2	TRBJ2-7	CASSQGSLSGGAEQYF
.	TRBV27	.	CASSLGHTYEQYF
.	TRBV11-2	TRBJ2-4	CASSLSGAEGNIQYF
.	TRBV4-1	TRBJ1-2	CASSQEVTGRYGYTF
.	TRBV2	TRBJ2-3	CASIGGGRRTDTQYF
TRBD2	TRBV6-1	TRBJ2-7	CASRRDSGVDYEQYF
.	TRBV15	TRBJ1-1	CATSSDRLLTEAFF
.	TRBV25-1	TRBJ1-5	CASSERGGPPGNQPQHF
.	TRBV9	TRBJ2-1	CASSVGGGTYNEQFF
.	TRBV5-1	TRBJ1-4	CASSPDTSGEKLFF
TRBD1	TRBV6-5	TRBJ1-4	CASSGTANEKLFF
.	TRBV5-4	TRBJ1-6	CASSLAAGASYNSPLHF
TRBD2	TRBV5-1	TRBJ2-3	CASSFPSGVADTQYF
.	TRBV15	TRBJ1-5	CATSRGGNGQPQHF
TRBD2	TRBV27	TRBJ2-1	CASRARGSGGAFNEQFF
TRBD2	TRBV4-2	TRBJ2-3	CASRGLAETDTQYF
TRBD1	TRBV5-4	TRBJ2-7	CAIPGQGVFDEQYF
.	TRBV29-1	TRBJ1-1	CSVEGKLNTEAFF
TRBD2	TRBV5-1	TRBJ2-1	CASSSIGGDNEQFF
.	TRBV2	TRBJ1-1	CASSATGPRDTEAFF
TRBD1	TRBV7-9	TRBJ2-7	CASSLAGTGSYEQYF
.	TRBV5-1	TRBJ2-3	CASSLVDAGGTDTQYF
.	TRBV29-1	TRBJ2-7	CSVDLGVDEQYF
TRBD1	TRBV10-3	TRBJ1-1	CAISEQGAGTEAFF
TRBD2	TRBV5-1	TRBJ2-3	CASSLAGVPDTQYF
.	TRBV2	TRBJ1-2	CASSGGDTHDYGYTF
TRBD2	TRBV4-1	TRBJ2-1	CASARASGAINEQFF
.	TRBV19	TRBJ1-2	CASSASDSGNYGYTF
.	TRBV5-1	TRBJ2-4	CASSLTGYEHIQYF